These 19 T cell receptor beta chains were sequenced from one sample in a study of blood T cell repertoires in COVID-19. TCRdb's copy holds only in-frame clones and misses some; the assay was immunoSEQ multiplex PCR. The sample consists of about 160,000 clones, approximately 90% of them appearing once. The sample was peripheral blood. The receptors come from a man aged 25 to 40 with COVID-19, enrolled during active disease.

The V gene is TRBV5-1, the J gene TRBJ1-1; D is possibly TRBD1 (5 bases). The CDR3 contains 11 residues. Trimming left V 5 bases short and J 8 bases short, with 10 bases between. Germline CDR1 is SGHRS and CDR2 is YFSETQ. CDR3 nucleotide sequence: TGCGCCAGCAGTCAGGGCCGGGAAGCTTTCTTT. This gives the protein CASSQGREAFF.

This rearrangement joins TRBV29-1 to TRBJ1-5, with TRBD1 matching over 9 bases. The CDR3 runs 17 residues. From germline, CDR1 is SQVTM and CDR2 ANQGSEA. V shed 6 bases, J shed 1 base, and the junction held 13 bases outside the gene matches. CDR3 residues: CSVCRDRVSMSNQPQHF. CDR3 in DNA: TGCAGCGTCTGCCGGGACAGGGTTTCCATGAGCAATCAGCCCCAGCATTTT.

This clone has only one observation. The chain uses TRBV6-2 or TRBV6-3 and TRBJ1-5, with TRBD1 matching over 10 bases. Germline V lookup: CDR1 MNHEY, CDR2 SVGEGT. The CDR3 is 15 residues long. V trimming: 4 bases; J trimming: 11 bases; junction bases outside the gene matches: 11. The CDR3 sequence: CASSSGTGDGTSQHF. In DNA form, the CDR3 reads TGTGCCAGCAGTTCCGGGACAGGGGACGGGACGTCCCAGCATTTT.

CDR3 protein: CASSFPGSSGNTIYF. In DNA form, the CDR3 reads TGTGCCAGCAGCTTCCCAGGAAGCTCTGGAAACACCATATATTTT. The gene calls are TRBV5-4 and TRBJ1-3, with D unclear. Germline V lookup: CDR1 SGHNT, CDR2 YYREEE (reference sequence). The CDR3 runs 15 residues. V shed 2 bases and J shed 0 bases, with 9 bases lying between them.

The V and J genes are TRBV27 and TRBJ2-1; no firm D call. This CDR3 has 14 residues. Looked up from germline, CDR1 is MNHEY and CDR2 is SMNVEV (reference sequence). V was cut by 10 bases and J by 0 bases, with 13 bases left in between. CDR3 region: CATRSSSSYNEQFF. The CDR3 DNA follows: TGTGCCACCCGTTCTTCTAGCTCCTACAATGAGCAGTTCTTC.

This rearrangement joins TRBV18 to TRBJ2-5; TRBD2 matches at 7 bases. This CDR3 region has 14 residues. V shed 2 bases, J shed 4 bases, and the junction held 4 bases outside the gene matches. Germline values: CDR1 KGHSH, CDR2 LQKENI. The CDR3 reads CASSPLGGVETQYF. The DNA for the CDR3 is TGTGCCAGCTCACCATTGGGAGGGGTAGAGACCCAGTACTTC.

The rearrangement joins TRBV29-1 to TRBJ2-5; 8 positions match TRBD2. Germline CDR1 SQVTM, CDR2 ANQGSEA. There are 14 residues in the CDR3. The ends lost 5 bases at V and 1 base at J; junction bases unmatched: 6. The DNA of the CDR3 is TGCAGCGTTCATAGCGGGATGCCCCAAGAGACCCAGTACTTC. Its protein product is CSVHSGMPQETQYF.

V and J are TRBV6-5 and TRBJ1-1; D might be TRBD1 (6 bases). The CDR3 has 13 amino acids. From germline, CDR1 is MNHEY and CDR2 SVGAGI. Trimming cost V 6 bases and J 6 bases, with 14 bases left between them. CDR3 bases: TGTGCCAGCAGCCCACAGGGTTTCGCTGAAGCTTTCTTT. Its translation: CASSPQGFAEAFF.

This CDR3 is CASPGTGINQPQHF. The DNA of the CDR3 is TGTGCCAGTCCCGGGACAGGGATCAATCAGCCCCAGCATTTT. This chain links TRBV19 with TRBJ1-5, with 9 nucleotides matching TRBD1. The germline V gene has CDR1 LNHDA and CDR2 SQIVND (reference sequence). After removal of 8 bases from V and 3 bases from J, the junction contained 5 bases not matched to a gene. The CDR3 loop spans 14 amino acids.

The gene calls are TRBV14 and TRBJ2-7; no clear D gene. Germline values: CDR1 SGHDN, CDR2 FVKESK. The CDR3 consists of 13 residues. Trimming shortened V by 6 bases and J by 1 base, and 10 bases separated the two germline ends. The chain's CDR3 is CASSRSQSYEQYF. The CDR3 nucleotides read TGTGCCAGCAGTCGTTCACAGTCCTACGAGCAGTACTTC.

This clone was detected once. The chain recombines TRBV7-9 with TRBJ2-3, with a tentative D call TRBD2 (6 bases). V lost 1 base, J lost 4 bases, and 12 bases lay in between. Germline V gene sequence: CDR1 SEHNR, CDR2 FQNEAQ (reference sequence). There are 15 residues in the CDR3. CDR3 protein: CASSLVGGLSDTQYF. The CDR3 region has the DNA TGTGCCAGCAGCTTAGTGGGGGGTTTATCAGATACGCAGTATTTT.

The chain links TRBV5-4 to TRBJ1-6; D is uncertain. Germline CDR1 is SGHNT and CDR2 is YYREEE (reference sequence). The CDR3 length is 13 residues. Trimming took 0 bases from V and 9 from J, leaving 7 bases between them. Here the CDR3 reads CASSLEIGSPLHF. CDR3 DNA: TGTGCCAGCAGCTTGGAGATCGGTTCACCCCTCCACTTT. Variable domain in full (rest from reference TRBV5-4 and TRBJ1-6): ETGVTQSPTHLIKTRGQQVTLRCSSQSGHNTVSWYQQALGQGPQFIFQYYREEENGRGNFPPRFSGLQFPNYSSELNVNALELDDSALYLCASSLEIGSPLHFGNGTRLTVT.

This chain joins TRBV19 and TRBJ1-3; TRBD1 might be the D (5 bases). The CDR3 runs 13 residues. The germline gives CDR1 LNHDA, CDR2 SQIVND (reference sequence). Trimming cost V 6 bases and J 5 bases, with 11 bases left between them. CDR3 sequence: CASSGAGRNTIYF. CDR3 DNA: TGTGCCAGTAGCGGGGCGGGGAGAAACACCATATATTTT.

The rearrangement joins TRBV2 to TRBJ1-1; possible D gene TRBD1, 6 bases. Germline V gives CDR1 SNHLY, CDR2 FYNNEI. V lost 4 bases to trimming and J lost 8 bases, with 11 bases between them. The CDR3 totals 12 residues. CDR3 in DNA: TGTGCCAGCAGTGTTGACAGGTCCGAAGCTTTCTTT. Translated, it gives CASSVDRSEAFF.

This rearrangement joins TRBV7-3 to TRBJ2-2, with 7 bases that match TRBD1. Looked up from germline, CDR1 is SGHTA and CDR2 is FQGTGA. The CDR3 extends over 18 amino acids. The V gene end was trimmed by 4 bases and the J gene end by 1 base; junction bases not matched to a gene: 12. The CDR3 DNA reads TGTGCCAGCAGCTATCCGCACCGGGACAGAAAGAACACCGGGGAGCTGTTTTTT. Translating gives CASSYPHRDRKNTGELFF.

The CDR3 reads CASSYRAGSGNTIYF. As DNA, the CDR3 is TGTGCCAGCAGTTACCGGGCAGGGTCTGGAAACACCATATATTTT. The chain couples TRBV6-5 to TRBJ1-3; possibly TRBD1 for D (5 bases). The CDR3 is 15 amino acids. With 2 bases removed from V and 1 base from J, the gap between germline ends came to 9 bases. Germline lookup yields CDR1 MNHEY and CDR2 SVGAGI.

Only a few counts were recorded for this clone. The CDR3 reads CASCAGSGELFF. CDR3 coding DNA: TGTGCCAGTTGCGCGGGATCCGGGGAGCTGTTTTTT. V and J are TRBV6-7 and TRBJ2-2; perhaps TRBD2 as D (6 bases). TRBV6-7 is known as an ORF, though its function is uncertain. Deletions cut 9 bases from V and 6 bases from J, with 11 bases between. This CDR3 region has 12 residues.

V gene TRBV28 combines with J gene TRBJ1-5; 8 nucleotides align to TRBD1. In germline, CDR1 is MDHEN, CDR2 SYDVKM. The CDR3 contains 15 residues. Unmatched junction bases numbered 8, after V lost 8 bases and J lost 2 bases. CDR3 residues: CASGSLGQGNQPQHF. CDR3 sequence (DNA): TGTGCCAGCGGAAGCTTGGGACAGGGCAATCAGCCCCAGCATTTT.

V and J are TRBV24-1 and TRBJ1-1; no firm D call. Trimming left V 1 base short and J 1 base short, with 9 bases between. The germline CDR1 and CDR2 sequences are KGHDR and SFDVKD. The CDR3 is 15 amino acids. CDR3 loop: CATSDFSEKNTEAFF. DNA for the CDR3: TGTGCCACCAGTGATTTTTCCGAGAAGAACACTGAAGCTTTCTTT.